This is a list of T cell receptor beta chains from one sample in a study of T cells in Graves' hyperthyroidism and ophthalmopathy. TCRdb ran MiXCR on the multiplex PCR reads and lists one entry per CDR3 protein. Among hundreds of thousands of distinct CDR3 sequences listed, 40% to 55% were seen once. The specimen was peripheral blood or thyroid tissue (not recorded which). These receptors were taken from a woman aged 18-30 years with Graves' hyperthyroidism. Each CDR3 is given with its conserved first and last residue. D genes are given only for firm matches. Clone size is stated in some rows and not others, as once, few, many or a class when expanded.

NA TRBD1 TRBJ2-5 TRBV7-9 TGTGTCAGCAGCATCCGGGACAGGAGGGCCGGGGAGACCCAGTACTTC CVSSIRDRRAGETQYF
NA NA TRBJ2-3 TRBV10-2 TGCGCCAGCAGGTTCCGGGACGAACGGAATACGCAGTATTTT CASRFRDERNTQYF
NA NA TRBJ1-5 TRBV7-9 TGTGCCAGCAGACTTACAGGATTCGGCAATCAGCCCCAGCATTTT CASRLTGFGNQPQHF
few TRBD1 TRBJ1-4 TRBV29-1 TGCAGCGTTGGGACAGGGGTCCCTAATGAAAAACTGTTTTTT CSVGTGVPNEKLFF
NA TRBD1 TRBJ1-2 TRBV7-2 TGTGCCAGCAGCCAAGCCGAGGGACAGGGAGACTATGGCTACACCTTC CASSQAEGQGDYGYTF
many TRBD2 TRBJ2-7 TRBV5-1 TGCGCCAGCAGTCGCCTTGCGACTAGCGGGGCGTACGAGCAGTACTTC CASSRLATSGAYEQYF
NA TRBD1 TRBJ1-6 TRBV5-1 TGCGCCAGCAGCTTTACTGGACAGGGAAGATATAATTCACCCCTCCACTTT CASSFTGQGRYNSPLHF
few TRBD1 TRBJ1-5 TRBV5-1 TGCGCCAGCACCGGGACAGGGGGTACGAGACAGCCCCAGCATTTT CASTGTGGTRQPQHF
many NA TRBJ1-4 TRBV25-1 TGTGCCAGCAGTGATACGGGAGATGAAAAACTGTTTTTT CASSDTGDEKLFF
NA NA TRBJ1-1 TRBV2 TGTGCCAGCAGTTTTGGGGGGGCTTTCTTT CASSFGGAFF
NA NA TRBJ2-6 TRBV25-1 TGTGCCAGCAGTGGAGGAGGGTTCTTTGGGGCCAACGTCCTGACTTTC CASSGGGFFGANVLTF
NA NA TRBJ1-1 TRBV6-5 TGTGCCAGCAGTTTTTCCAGTCCGATGAACACTGAAGCTTTCTTT CASSFSSPMNTEAFF
NA NA TRBJ1-1 TRBV25-1 NA CASSIYLCSALTGQLAFF
NA NA TRBJ1-5 TRBV24-1 TGTGCCACCAGTAGTCCTCGACAGGACAGCAATCAGCCCCAGCATTTT CATSSPRQDSNQPQHF
many TRBD2 TRBJ2-7 TRBV19 TGTGCCAGTAGCCTAGCGGGAGGGGGGTTCTACGAGCAGTACTTC CASSLAGGGFYEQYF
NA NA TRBJ1-6 TRBV25-1 TGCGCCAGCAGCCAAAGCCCTCCCGCAGTTCATAATTCACCCCTCCACTTT CASSQSPPAVHNSPLHF
NA TRBD1 TRBJ2-7 TRBV10-3 TGTGCCAGCAGTCCCCCCTTTAACCGGGACAGGGGAACCTACGAGCAGTACTTC CASSPPFNRDRGTYEQYF
NA NA TRBJ1-1 TRBV10-3 TGTGCCATCAGTGAATTGATTGGCAGGTACGCTTTCTTT CAISELIGRYAFF
NA TRBD1 TRBJ1-1 TRBV25-1 TGTGCCAGCAGCCAAGATTCGGACAGGGGACCCATGAACACTGAAGCTTTCTTT CASSQDSDRGPMNTEAFF
NA NA TRBJ2-6 TRBV2 TGTGCCAGCAGTCCGCAGGGTAACTCTGGGGCCAACGTCCTGACTTTC CASSPQGNSGANVLTF
NA NA TRBJ1-2 TRBV12-3/TRBV12-4 TGTGCCAGCAGTTTTCAGGGACACAACTATGGCTACACCTTC CASSFQGHNYGYTF
few NA TRBJ2-7 TRBV2 TGTGCCAGCAGTGTTACTAGTGGTGAGCAGTACTTC CASSVTSGEQYF
NA TRBD1 TRBJ1-2 TRBV29-1 TGCAGCGTATCGGTGCAGGGGGCGGATGGCTACACCTTC CSVSVQGADGYTF
NA NA TRBJ1-6 TRBV15 TGTGCCACCAGCAGAGACCTCCACTTT CATSRDLHF
NA TRBD2 TRBJ2-7 TRBV4-2 TGTGCCAGCAGCCACCCGGCGGGAGGTTGGTACGAGCAGTACTTC CASSHPAGGWYEQYF
NA TRBD2 TRBJ2-7 TRBV24-1 TGTGCCACCAGTGACCGACAGGGGACTAGCGGGAGAGGCGAGCAGTACTTC CATSDRQGTSGRGEQYF
NA NA TRBJ2-7 TRBV20-1 TGCAGTGCTCCGACTGAGAGCTCCTACGAGCAGTACTTC CSAPTESSYEQYF
many NA TRBJ1-3 TRBV7-8 TGTGCCAGCAGCGTCCGGGACGAAAACACCATATATTTT CASSVRDENTIYF
many NA TRBJ2-7 TRBV7-8 TGTGCCAGCAGCTTAGCGCTTGGTTACGAGCAGTACTTC CASSLALGYEQYF
few NA TRBJ2-2 TRBV4-3 TGCGCCAGCAGCCAAGAACCTAGCCAGAACACCGGGGAGCTGTTTTTT CASSQEPSQNTGELFF
NA NA TRBJ2-7 TRBV20-1 TGCAGTGCTAGAGATTCAGACTACTACGAGCAGTACTTC CSARDSDYYEQYF
many NA TRBJ1-1 TRBV7-2 TGTGCCAGCAGCCCACGGACAGTTGAAGCTTTCTTT CASSPRTVEAFF
NA NA TRBJ1-2 TRBV7-9 TGTGCCAGCTCACCCCGGACCAGGAACTATGGCTACACCTTC CASSPRTRNYGYTF
NA NA TRBJ2-7 TRBV7-2 TGTGCCAGCAGCCCCCTTATGGACAACTCCTACGAGCAGTACTTC CASSPLMDNSYEQYF
NA NA TRBJ1-4 TRBV6-5 TGTGCCAGCAGTCAGACGCCCCAAAACGAAAAACTGTTTTTT CASSQTPQNEKLFF
once TRBD1 TRBJ2-5 TRBV7-9 TGTGCCAGCAGCTATGGGACAGGGTCCGGAGAGACCCAGTACTTC CASSYGTGSGETQYF
NA NA TRBJ1-6 TRBV2 TGTGCCAGCAGTGAACCGGGTTTGAATTCACCCCTCCACTTT CASSEPGLNSPLHF
few NA TRBJ2-2 TRBV19 TGTGCCAGTAGGTACACCGGGGAGCTGTTTTTT CASRYTGELFF
few NA TRBJ2-7 TRBV7-9 TGTGCCAGCAGCTCTTTGGACCAGTACGAGCAGTACTTC CASSSLDQYEQYF
few NA TRBJ1-1 TRBV20-1 TGCAGTGCTAGAGATCCTGGCCAGTATATGAACACTGAAGCTTTCTTT CSARDPGQYMNTEAFF
NA NA TRBJ1-1 TRBV2 TGCGCCAGCAGCCAAGACGGCCGGCCTGACATGAACACTGAAGCTTTCTTT CASSQDGRPDMNTEAFF
few NA TRBJ2-5 TRBV6-6 TGTGCCAGCAGTTACTCGACCTGGGGGCAAGAGACCCAGTACTTC CASSYSTWGQETQYF
NA TRBD2 TRBJ2-7 TRBV7-2 TGCGCCAGCAGCCAAGAGGGGACTAGAACCTACGAGCAGTACTTC CASSQEGTRTYEQYF
NA NA TRBJ1-4 TRBV7-2 TGTGCCAGCACTATGGGGGGAGGGAATGAAAAACTGTTTTTT CASTMGGGNEKLFF
few NA TRBJ1-2 TRBV5-1 TGCGCCAGCAGCTTGAGGGCGGATTCGTCCGGCTACACCTTC CASSLRADSSGYTF
NA NA TRBJ1-2 TRBV11-2 TGTGCCAGCTCCGACGGGGCCGCCGGCTACACCTTC CASSDGAAGYTF
few NA TRBJ2-7 TRBV7-8 TGTGCCAGCAGCTTAAGACCCCCTCCTAACATGGGAGAGCAGTACTTC CASSLRPPPNMGEQYF
few TRBD2 TRBJ2-7 TRBV7-2 TGTGCCAGCAGCCCCCTCAGGCCTAGCGGTGCCTACGAGCAGTACTTC CASSPLRPSGAYEQYF
NA NA TRBJ2-5 TRBV20-1 TGCAGTGCTAGAGAGCGGGACTTCCAAGAGACCCAGTACTTC CSARERDFQETQYF
NA TRBD2 TRBJ2-3 TRBV10-3 TGTGCCACCGGACTAGCGAGCACAGATACGCAGTATTTT CATGLASTDTQYF
few NA TRBJ1-5 TRBV25-1 TGTGCCAGCAGCCACCTTAGCACGGAGGATCAGCCCCAGCATTTT CASSHLSTEDQPQHF
few TRBD2 TRBJ2-7 TRBV7-4 TGTGCCAGCAGCCGGTGGGGGACTAGAGACGAGCAGTACTTC CASSRWGTRDEQYF
many NA TRBJ1-5 TRBV7-9 TGTGCCAGCAGCAATCAAGCGGGGCAGCCCCAGCATTTT CASSNQAGQPQHF
many TRBD1 TRBJ1-4 TRBV7-2 TGTGCCAGCAGCTTAGCCCACCCCGGACAGGGGCGGGTTGAAAAACTGTTTTTT CASSLAHPGQGRVEKLFF
NA NA TRBJ2-7 TRBV13 TGTGCCAGCAGCTTAGGACAGGGGAGGCGCGAGCAGTACTTC CASSLGQGRREQYF